The clone carrying this TCR beta chain was counted once. Its antigen remains unidentified. Sequenced by immunoSEQ multiplex PCR; TCRdb stores in-frame clones only, minus some. Of about 58,000 clones in the sample, about 89% were seen once. The CDR3 loop spans 14 amino acids. CDR1 and CDR2 from the germline V gene are LNHDA and SQIVND (reference sequence). The V and J ends lost 5 bases and 8 bases respectively, with 15 bases between them. This record comes from a study of OX40 agonist ivuxolimab in advanced cancers. Broader study findings: Clonal expansion among partial responders at 0.1-3.0 mg/kg ranked near the lowest.

Collection of blood occurred at baseline, at cycle 4 day 1, and at cycle 7 day 1. The chain uses TRBV19 and TRBJ1-4; D unclear. This TCR derives from an adult with an advanced solid tumor such as melanoma, head and neck, liver or kidney cancer. The sequencing used CD4+ or CD8+ T cells sorted from blood, collected in a trial of the OX40 agonist ivuxolimab. CDR3 protein: CASSPQPGPEKLFF. The CDR3 DNA is TGTGCCAGTAGTCCACAGCCCGGACCCGAAAAACTGTTTTTT. Supplemented by reference TRBV19 and TRBJ1-4, the full variable domain reads DGGITQSPKYLFRKEGQNVTLSCEQNLNHDAMYWYRQDPGQGLRLIYYSQIVNDFQKGDIAEGYSVSREKKESFPLTVTSAQKNPTAFYLCASSPQPGPEKLFFGSGTQLSVL.